Listed below are T cell receptor beta chains from one sample, sequenced in a study of regulatory T cells in long-lasting Graves disease. TCRdb reanalysed the multiplex PCR reads using MiXCR and keeps one entry per CDR3 protein. The sample gives 350,000 to 550,000 distinct CDR3 sequences, 16% of which show up once; under 30% is in the top ten. A further study also used this sample, focusing on T cells in Graves' hyperthyroidism and ophthalmopathy.

The source material was peripheral blood mononuclear cells (PBMCs), sampled at new diagnosis, from a patient treated with antithyroid drugs. The receptor set was obtained from a woman in her late teens or twenties with Graves disease. Both conserved end residues are part of each CDR3. Fields, in order: clone size, V gene, J gene, CDR3 protein. Clone size appears in some rows only: once, few, many, or a class for an expanded clone.

clone_size: many; v_call: TRBV6-2/TRBV6-3; j_call: TRBJ2-5; cdr3_aa: CASSVASEIATQYF
clone_size: few; v_call: TRBV12-5; j_call: TRBJ2-3; cdr3_aa: CASALSSTDTQYF
clone_size: many; v_call: TRBV7-2; j_call: TRBJ2-1; cdr3_aa: CASSVGTRGGHNEQFF
clone_size: many; v_call: TRBV5-6; j_call: TRBJ2-2; cdr3_aa: CASTFTGELFF
clone_size: few; v_call: TRBV4-2; j_call: TRBJ2-3; cdr3_aa: CASSQEPLGLADTQYF
clone_size: many; v_call: TRBV2; j_call: TRBJ2-3; cdr3_aa: CASSQDSGSGLKDTQYF
clone_size: many; v_call: TRBV29-1; j_call: TRBJ2-3; cdr3_aa: CSVVTRLAGIPDTQYF
clone_size: many; v_call: TRBV12-3/TRBV12-4; j_call: TRBJ2-5; cdr3_aa: CASSHLAGRETQYF
clone_size: .; v_call: TRBV20-1; j_call: TRBJ2-1; cdr3_aa: CSAHLAGDGEQFF
clone_size: .; v_call: TRBV2; j_call: TRBJ2-4; cdr3_aa: CASSEKQRGNIQYF
clone_size: few; v_call: TRBV30; j_call: TRBJ2-1; cdr3_aa: CAWSTGRGTSGSSYNEQFF
clone_size: many; v_call: TRBV6-1; j_call: TRBJ1-5; cdr3_aa: CASRPTGTHQPQHF
clone_size: few; v_call: TRBV29-1; j_call: TRBJ1-1; cdr3_aa: CSVEGGGTEAFF
clone_size: many; v_call: TRBV12-3/TRBV12-4; j_call: TRBJ2-1; cdr3_aa: CASSNRDQYNEQFF
clone_size: many; v_call: TRBV4-3; j_call: TRBJ2-7; cdr3_aa: CASSQDFQEGFEQYF
clone_size: .; v_call: TRBV7-2; j_call: TRBJ2-1; cdr3_aa: CASSFSGLGNEQFF
clone_size: many; v_call: TRBV29-1; j_call: TRBJ2-3; cdr3_aa: CSVSLSGRATDTQYF
clone_size: few; v_call: TRBV3-1; j_call: TRBJ2-1; cdr3_aa: CASSGAGDRGELGQFF
clone_size: few; v_call: TRBV19; j_call: TRBJ2-3; cdr3_aa: CASSPGTGDSDTQYF
clone_size: many; v_call: TRBV6-2/TRBV6-3; j_call: TRBJ2-1; cdr3_aa: CASSRQGEAEQFF
clone_size: many; v_call: TRBV2; j_call: TRBJ2-1; cdr3_aa: CASSEGPGPPHNEQFF
clone_size: few; v_call: TRBV29-1; j_call: TRBJ2-1; cdr3_aa: CSVRWWGLANEQFF
clone_size: many; v_call: TRBV7-9; j_call: TRBJ2-7; cdr3_aa: CASSPQGDGASYEQYF
clone_size: many; v_call: TRBV20-1; j_call: TRBJ2-5; cdr3_aa: CSARPWGETQYF
clone_size: .; v_call: TRBV6-1; j_call: TRBJ1-1; cdr3_aa: CASSVRWSEAFF
clone_size: few; v_call: TRBV19; j_call: TRBJ2-3; cdr3_aa: CASSHRVDGDTQYF
clone_size: .; v_call: TRBV5-1; j_call: TRBJ2-2; cdr3_aa: CASSGLAANTGELFF
clone_size: many; v_call: TRBV28; j_call: TRBJ2-1; cdr3_aa: CASSLARGGEFF
clone_size: .; v_call: TRBV27; j_call: TRBJ2-1; cdr3_aa: CASRGNDEQFF
clone_size: many; v_call: TRBV15; j_call: TRBJ2-3; cdr3_aa: CATSRVARGTDTQYF
clone_size: many; v_call: TRBV6-1; j_call: TRBJ2-1; cdr3_aa: CASSPPLATGEQFF
clone_size: many; v_call: TRBV7-8; j_call: TRBJ2-5; cdr3_aa: CASSAGQQETQYF
clone_size: .; v_call: TRBV11-1; j_call: TRBJ2-2; cdr3_aa: CASSPRPGTGTGELFF
clone_size: .; v_call: TRBV3-1; j_call: TRBJ1-2; cdr3_aa: CASSQTLYGYTF
clone_size: .; v_call: TRBV24-1; j_call: TRBJ2-2; cdr3_aa: CATSDGSGAERPGELFF
clone_size: .; v_call: TRBV4-1; j_call: TRBJ2-7; cdr3_aa: CASSQPRSYEQYF
clone_size: few; v_call: TRBV20-1; j_call: TRBJ2-7; cdr3_aa: CSARGQNSYEQYF
clone_size: many; v_call: TRBV5-1; j_call: TRBJ2-7; cdr3_aa: CASSFIDRGGYEQYF
clone_size: many; v_call: TRBV2; j_call: TRBJ2-5; cdr3_aa: CASSELTGGGGETQYF